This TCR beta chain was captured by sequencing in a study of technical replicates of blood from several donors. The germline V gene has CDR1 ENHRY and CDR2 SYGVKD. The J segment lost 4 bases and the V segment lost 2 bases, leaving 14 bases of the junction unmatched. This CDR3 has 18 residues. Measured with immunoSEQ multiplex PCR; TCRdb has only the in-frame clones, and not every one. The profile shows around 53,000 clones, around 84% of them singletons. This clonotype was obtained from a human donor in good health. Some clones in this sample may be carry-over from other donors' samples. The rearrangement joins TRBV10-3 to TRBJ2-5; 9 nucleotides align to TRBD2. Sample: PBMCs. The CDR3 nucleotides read TGTGCCATCAGTGAGGGCATAGGGCGGGGGGGCTCGGGAGAGACCCAGTACTTC. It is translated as CAISEGIGRGGSGETQYF.